This T cell receptor (beta chain) appears in the sequencing data of a study of shared clonotypes between healthy human individuals. Overall study findings and caveats: Some naive CD4 clonotypes, roughly 4.7%, turned up in common across a few donors. Estimated clonotype richness was generally higher in naive than memory subsets.

Measured with immunoSEQ multiplex PCR; TCRdb has only the in-frame clones, and not every one. The data hold a few million clones, with 80% to 95% observed a single time. Notes on this clone: Its antigen is currently unknown.

Trimming removed 6 bases at V and 3 bases at J, with 11 bases between. Per the germline V gene, CDR1 is MNHNS and CDR2 is SASEGT. The CDR3 contains 14 residues. Input material: naive CD4+ T cells from PBMCs. The subset denotes: CD45RA+ positively selected. V usage is TRBV6-1 and J usage is TRBJ1-4; D possibly corresponds to TRBD1 (6 bases). The origin of this receptor is a man aged 18 to 29 in good health. Some clones in this sample may be carry-over from other donors' samples. The CDR3 bases are TGTGCCAGCAGACAGGGTTGGGCTAATGAAAAACTGTTTTTT. Translating it yields CASRQGWANEKLFF.